The entry below gives a single T cell receptor beta chain sequence along with its context. These data originate in a study of blood T cell repertoires in COVID-19. Turning to the study itself: Donors in the United States, Italy and Spain gave samples during acute or convalescent COVID-19. T cells, B-cell-depleted T cells, or PBMCs provided the cDNA or gDNA that served as material.

Authors' analysis steps: For nucleated cells, counts were estimated from reference gene primer amplification. This table comes from immunoSEQ multiplex PCR, and its TCRdb copy is limited to in-frame clones, with some not included. That table supplies the V and J calls and clone size; D and trimming were determined from the DNA. Found here are tens of thousands of clones, roughly 87% of them singletons; the top ten hold less than 3%. The V end was cut by 0 bases, the J end by 11 bases, with 17 bases between. Per germline, CDR1 SGHTA and CDR2 FQGNSA. This CDR3 contains 15 residues. The material sequenced was peripheral blood. This chain connects TRBV7-2 to TRBJ2-1; D remains unclear. The receptor was derived from a man between 70 and 80 years old with acute or convalescent COVID-19. The CDR3 DNA reads TGTGCCAGCAGCTTAGCGTTTCTCCTCGAGGATAAGCAGTTCTTC. It encodes CASSLAFLLEDKQFF. Looking up the rest from reference TRBV7-2 and TRBJ2-1 gives the full variable domain: GAGVSQSPSNKVTEKGKDVELRCDPISGHTALYWYRQSLGQGLEFLIYFQGNSAPDKSGLPSDRFSAERTGGSVSTLTIQRTQQEDSAVYLCASSLAFLLEDKQFFGPGTRLTVL.